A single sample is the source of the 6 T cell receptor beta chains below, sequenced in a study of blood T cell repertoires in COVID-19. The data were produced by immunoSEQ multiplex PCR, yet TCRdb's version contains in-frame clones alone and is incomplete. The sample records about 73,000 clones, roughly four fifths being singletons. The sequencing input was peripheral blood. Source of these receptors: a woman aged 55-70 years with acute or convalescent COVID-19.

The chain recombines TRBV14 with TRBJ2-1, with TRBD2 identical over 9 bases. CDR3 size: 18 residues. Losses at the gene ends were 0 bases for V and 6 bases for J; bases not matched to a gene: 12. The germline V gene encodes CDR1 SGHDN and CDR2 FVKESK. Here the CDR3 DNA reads TGTGCCAGCAGCCAAGATGTGGGAAGGGTAGCGGGGGCCAATGAGCAGTTCTTC. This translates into CASSQDVGRVAGANEQFF.

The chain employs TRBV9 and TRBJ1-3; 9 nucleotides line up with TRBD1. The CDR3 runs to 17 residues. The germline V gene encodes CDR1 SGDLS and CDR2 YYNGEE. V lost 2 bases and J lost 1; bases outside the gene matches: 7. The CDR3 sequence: CASSVKQGAKSGNTIYF. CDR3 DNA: TGTGCCAGCAGCGTCAAACAGGGGGCGAAGTCTGGAAACACCATATATTTT.

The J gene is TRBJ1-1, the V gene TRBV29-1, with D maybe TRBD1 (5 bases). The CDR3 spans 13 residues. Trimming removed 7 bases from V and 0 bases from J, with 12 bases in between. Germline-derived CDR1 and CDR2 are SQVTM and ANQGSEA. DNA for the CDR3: TGCAGCGCCCGGACATTCATGAACACTGAAGCTTTCTTT. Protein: CSARTFMNTEAFF.

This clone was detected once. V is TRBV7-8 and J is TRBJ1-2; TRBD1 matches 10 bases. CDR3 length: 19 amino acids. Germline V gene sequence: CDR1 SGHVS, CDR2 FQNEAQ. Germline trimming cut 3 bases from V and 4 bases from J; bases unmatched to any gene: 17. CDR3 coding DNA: TGTGCCAGCAGCTTTCCCAGACAGGGGGCGCGGAGTCTTAGCTATGGCTACACCTTC. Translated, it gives CASSFPRQGARSLSYGYTF. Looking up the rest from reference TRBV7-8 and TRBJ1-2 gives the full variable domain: GAGVSQSPRYKVAKRGQDVALRCDPISGHVSLFWYQQALGQGPEFLTYFQNEAQLDKSGLPSDRFFAERPEGSVSTLKIQRTQQEDSAVYLCASSFPRQGARSLSYGYTFGSGTRLTVV.

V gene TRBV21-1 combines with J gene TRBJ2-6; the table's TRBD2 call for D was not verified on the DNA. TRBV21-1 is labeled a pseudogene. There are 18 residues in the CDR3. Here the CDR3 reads CASSRAEILTLGANVLTF. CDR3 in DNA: TGTGCCAGCAGCAGAGCCGAAATCCTTACTCTGGGGGCCAACGTCCTGACTTTC.

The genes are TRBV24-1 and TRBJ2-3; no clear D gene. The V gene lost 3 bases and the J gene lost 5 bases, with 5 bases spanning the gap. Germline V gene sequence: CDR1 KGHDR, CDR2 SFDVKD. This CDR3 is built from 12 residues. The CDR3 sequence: CATSDERDTQYF. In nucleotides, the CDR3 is TGTGCCACCAGTGATGAGCGAGATACGCAGTATTTT.